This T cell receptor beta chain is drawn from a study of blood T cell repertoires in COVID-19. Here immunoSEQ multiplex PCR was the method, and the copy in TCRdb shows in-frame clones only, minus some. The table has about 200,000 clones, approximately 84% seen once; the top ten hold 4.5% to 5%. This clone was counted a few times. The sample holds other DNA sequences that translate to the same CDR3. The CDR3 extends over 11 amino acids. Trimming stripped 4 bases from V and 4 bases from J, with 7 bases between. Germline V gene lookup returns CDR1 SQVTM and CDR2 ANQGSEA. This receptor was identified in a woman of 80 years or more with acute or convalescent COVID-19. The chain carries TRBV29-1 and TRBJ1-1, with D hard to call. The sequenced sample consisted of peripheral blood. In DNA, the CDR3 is TGCAGCGTTGGGGAGGGCACTGAAGCTTTCTTT. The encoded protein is CSVGEGTEAFF.